These T cell receptor beta chains were read from a single sample in a study of blood T cell repertoires in COVID-19. Sequencing was performed with immunoSEQ multiplex PCR; in TCRdb, only in-frame clones are kept and a portion is missing. The repertoire holds approximately 250,000 clones, approximately 82% seen once, with over 1.2% in the top ten. The sequenced sample was peripheral blood. These receptors originate from a woman between 40 and 50 years old who had recovered from COVID-19. The conserved cysteine and the conserved F or W are not part of the CDR3 here. Each record gives: V gene, CDR3 protein.

v_gene: TRBV10-3
CDR3aa: AIRRENTEAF

v_gene: TRBV5-6
CDR3aa: ASSLEEGAGYNYGYT

v_gene: TRBV5-5
CDR3aa: ASSLLGTDIYNEQF

v_gene: TRBV6-5
CDR3aa: ASSAGINQPQH

v_gene: TRBV7-6
CDR3aa: ASSPPGHEDTEAF

v_gene: TRBV5-4
CDR3aa: ASSTGTSGYNEQF

v_gene: TRBV10-3
CDR3aa: AISGSLGPYEQY

v_gene: TRBV28
CDR3aa: ASSLYEKIVLNTEAF

v_gene: TRBV11-2
CDR3aa: ASSAGLLYEQY

v_gene: TRBV7-2
CDR3aa: ASSADRGLRNQPQH

v_gene: TRBV13
CDR3aa: ATETRTGLVGTEAF

v_gene: TRBV30
CDR3aa: AWSERYEQY

v_gene: TRBV6-5
CDR3aa: ASSPQGNYGYT

v_gene: TRBV19
CDR3aa: ASSGYYTDTQY

v_gene: TRBV6-5
CDR3aa: ASEREGSGELF

v_gene: TRBV5-5
CDR3aa: ASSLDRGDPYEQY

v_gene: TRBV19
CDR3aa: ASSMGRTRREGDTQY

v_gene: TRBV5-4
CDR3aa: ASSTGQGNTEAF

v_gene: TRBV20-1
CDR3aa: SARDSYEQY

v_gene: TRBV6-2/TRBV6-3
CDR3aa: ASSSNEETQY

v_gene: TRBV15
CDR3aa: ATSRDRVAGLGNEQF

v_gene: TRBV10-3
CDR3aa: AISESQGEAF

v_gene: TRBV15
CDR3aa: ATNENKLYNEQF

v_gene: TRBV10-3
CDR3aa: AIQTDREWSYNSPLH

v_gene: TRBV7-8
CDR3aa: ASRGRLRGNTEAF

v_gene: TRBV28
CDR3aa: ASLGLYDTYEQY

v_gene: TRBV6-4
CDR3aa: ASRGQGVGSPLH

v_gene: TRBV4-2
CDR3aa: ASSQDPTSSYNSPLH

v_gene: TRBV19
CDR3aa: ASRGSGNIQY

v_gene: TRBV6-5
CDR3aa: ASSTGTGGNSPLH

v_gene: TRBV2
CDR3aa: ASISRLADNIQY

v_gene: TRBV3-1/TRBV3-2
CDR3aa: ASSQGVRGRDSGYT

v_gene: TRBV9
CDR3aa: ASSVDRNTEAF

v_gene: TRBV6-5
CDR3aa: ASSYGGGYT

v_gene: TRBV9
CDR3aa: ASSPGGFTTDTQY

v_gene: TRBV5-1
CDR3aa: ASSLAGNTGELF

v_gene: TRBV5-5
CDR3aa: ASSLNRGEEQY

v_gene: TRBV6-4
CDR3aa: ASSEEGGSTDTQY

v_gene: TRBV29-1
CDR3aa: SVGSGFGTEAF

v_gene: TRBV6-1
CDR3aa: ASSEQEGNTEAF

v_gene: TRBV27
CDR3aa: ASSYGQGPYEQY

v_gene: TRBV2
CDR3aa: ASSDRDSVSYEQY

v_gene: TRBV29-1
CDR3aa: SVETQTGENGYT

v_gene: TRBV10-2
CDR3aa: ASIRNRGQDGYT

v_gene: TRBV5-1
CDR3aa: ASSLVGQGNEQY

v_gene: TRBV19
CDR3aa: ASKGDKEETQY

v_gene: TRBV3-1/TRBV3-2
CDR3aa: ASSQQGSGYT

v_gene: TRBV15
CDR3aa: ATSRVRTGVEQF

v_gene: TRBV2
CDR3aa: ASSPLLAGGNAGQF

v_gene: TRBV29-1
CDR3aa: SVVRAEMNTEAF

v_gene: TRBV5-5
CDR3aa: ASSLAGVVGYGYT

v_gene: TRBV10-2
CDR3aa: ASSGMNTEAF

v_gene: TRBV7-2
CDR3aa: ASSPTTDPYNEQF

v_gene: TRBV2
CDR3aa: ASIDHLLAGNYEQY

v_gene: TRBV5-8
CDR3aa: ASSRRDRTANYGYT

v_gene: TRBV18
CDR3aa: ASSPPGQINEKLF

v_gene: TRBV30
CDR3aa: AWTGGYGYT

v_gene: TRBV7-6
CDR3aa: ASSLVGQETQY

v_gene: TRBV6-6
CDR3aa: ASSYAAGDRETQY